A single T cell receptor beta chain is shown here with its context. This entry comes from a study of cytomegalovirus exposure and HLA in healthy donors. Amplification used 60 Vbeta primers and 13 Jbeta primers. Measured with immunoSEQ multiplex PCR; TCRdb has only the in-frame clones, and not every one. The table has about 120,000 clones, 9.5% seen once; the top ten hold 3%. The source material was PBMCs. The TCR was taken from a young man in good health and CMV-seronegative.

The CDR3 region is CASSRGVGEKLFF. DNA for the CDR3: TGTGCCAGCAGCCGGGGGGTAGGAGAAAAACTGTTTTTT. V gene TRBV7-2 combines with J gene TRBJ1-4, with D perhaps matching TRBD1 (5 bases). The V and J ends lost 5 bases and 8 bases respectively, with 12 bases between them. The CDR3 sequence is 13 residues long. The germline V gene encodes CDR1 SGHTA and CDR2 FQGNSA.